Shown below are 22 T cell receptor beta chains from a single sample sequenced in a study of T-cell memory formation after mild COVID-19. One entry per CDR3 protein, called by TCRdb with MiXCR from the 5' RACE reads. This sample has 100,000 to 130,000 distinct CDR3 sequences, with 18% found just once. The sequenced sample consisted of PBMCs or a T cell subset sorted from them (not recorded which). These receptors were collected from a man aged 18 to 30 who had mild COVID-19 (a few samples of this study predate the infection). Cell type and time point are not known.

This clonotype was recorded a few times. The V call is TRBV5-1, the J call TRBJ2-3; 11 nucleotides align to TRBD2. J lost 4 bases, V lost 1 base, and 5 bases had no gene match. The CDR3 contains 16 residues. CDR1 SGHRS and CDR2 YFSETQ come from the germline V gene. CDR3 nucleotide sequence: TGCGCCAGCAGCTTGTCTCGACTAGCGGGGTCAGATACGCAGTATTTT. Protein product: CASSLSRLAGSDTQYF.

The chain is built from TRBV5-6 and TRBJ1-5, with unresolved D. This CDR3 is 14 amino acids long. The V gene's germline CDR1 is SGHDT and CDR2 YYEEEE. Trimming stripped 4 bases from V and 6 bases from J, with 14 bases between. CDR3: CASSLWVFPQPQHF. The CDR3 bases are TGTGCCAGCAGCCTGTGGGTTTTCCCTCAGCCCCAGCATTTT.

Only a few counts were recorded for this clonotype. The CDR3 DNA follows: TGTGCCACCAGTCTAGGTGGCGGGGGGGCTCATGAGGAGACCCAGTACTTC. The encoded protein is CATSLGGGGAHEETQYF. This chain connects TRBV24-1 to TRBJ2-5; 9 bases align to TRBD2. Losses at the gene ends were 6 bases for V and 5 bases for J; bases not matched to a gene: 15. Germline loops: CDR1 KGHDR, CDR2 SFDVKD. The CDR3 extends over 17 amino acids.

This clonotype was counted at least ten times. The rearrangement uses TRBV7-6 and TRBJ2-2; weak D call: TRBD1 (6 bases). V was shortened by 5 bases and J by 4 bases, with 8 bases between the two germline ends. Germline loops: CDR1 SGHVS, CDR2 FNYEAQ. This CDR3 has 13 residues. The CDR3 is CASSLQGTGELFF. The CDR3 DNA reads TGTGCCAGCAGCCTACAGGGCACCGGGGAGCTGTTTTTT.

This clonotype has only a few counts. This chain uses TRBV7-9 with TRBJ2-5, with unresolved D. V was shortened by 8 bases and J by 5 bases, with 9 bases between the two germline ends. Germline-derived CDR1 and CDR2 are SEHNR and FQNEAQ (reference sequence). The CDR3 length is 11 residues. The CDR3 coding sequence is TGTGCCAGCGACTTGAGTGAGACCCAGTACTTC. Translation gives CASDLSETQYF.

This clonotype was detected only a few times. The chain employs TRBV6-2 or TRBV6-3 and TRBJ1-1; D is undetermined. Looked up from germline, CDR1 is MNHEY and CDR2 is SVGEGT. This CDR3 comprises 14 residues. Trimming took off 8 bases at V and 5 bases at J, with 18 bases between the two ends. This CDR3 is CASGPLSRRTEAFF. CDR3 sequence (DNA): TGTGCCAGCGGTCCTTTATCCCGGAGGACTGAAGCTTTCTTT.

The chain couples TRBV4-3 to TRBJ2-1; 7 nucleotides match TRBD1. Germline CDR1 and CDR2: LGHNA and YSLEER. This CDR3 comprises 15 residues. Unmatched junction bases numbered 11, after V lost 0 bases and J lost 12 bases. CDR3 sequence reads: CASSQDSGTEVGQFF. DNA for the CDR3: TGCGCCAGCAGCCAAGATTCCGGGACAGAGGTTGGGCAGTTCTTC.

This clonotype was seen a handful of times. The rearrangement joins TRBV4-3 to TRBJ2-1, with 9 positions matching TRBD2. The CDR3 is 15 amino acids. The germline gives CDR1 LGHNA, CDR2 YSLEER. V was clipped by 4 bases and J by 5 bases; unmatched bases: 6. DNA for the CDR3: TGCGCCAGCAGCCGGGGTCTAGCGGGAAACAATGAGCAGTTCTTC. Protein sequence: CASSRGLAGNNEQFF.

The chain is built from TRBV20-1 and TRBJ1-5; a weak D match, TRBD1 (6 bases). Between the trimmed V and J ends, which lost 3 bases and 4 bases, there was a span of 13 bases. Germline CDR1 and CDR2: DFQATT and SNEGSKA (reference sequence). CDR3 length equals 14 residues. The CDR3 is CSARSGAANQPQHF. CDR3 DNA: TGCAGTGCTAGGTCGGGGGCAGCGAATCAGCCCCAGCATTTT.

The CDR3 protein is CASSRTGTSNSPLHF. CDR3 nucleotides: TGTGCCAGCAGCAGGACCGGGACCTCCAATTCACCCCTCCACTTT. This chain connects TRBV7-2 to TRBJ1-6, with D possibly matching TRBD1 (5 bases). Germline V lookup: CDR1 SGHTA, CDR2 FQGNSA. The length of the CDR3 is 15 residues. V was pared by 5 bases and J by 7 bases, with 15 bases between.

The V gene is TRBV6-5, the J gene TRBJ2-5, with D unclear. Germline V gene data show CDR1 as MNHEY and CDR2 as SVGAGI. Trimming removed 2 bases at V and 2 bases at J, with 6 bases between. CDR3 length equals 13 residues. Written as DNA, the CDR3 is TGTGCCAGCAGTTACAGGGTGCAAGAGACCCAGTACTTC. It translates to CASSYRVQETQYF.

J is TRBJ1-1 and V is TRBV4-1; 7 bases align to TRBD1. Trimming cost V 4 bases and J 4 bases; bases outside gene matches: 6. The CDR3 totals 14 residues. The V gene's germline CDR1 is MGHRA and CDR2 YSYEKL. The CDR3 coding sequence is TGCGCCAGCAGCCGAGAAGGGGGCGGCACTGAAGCTTTCTTT. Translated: CASSREGGGTEAFF.

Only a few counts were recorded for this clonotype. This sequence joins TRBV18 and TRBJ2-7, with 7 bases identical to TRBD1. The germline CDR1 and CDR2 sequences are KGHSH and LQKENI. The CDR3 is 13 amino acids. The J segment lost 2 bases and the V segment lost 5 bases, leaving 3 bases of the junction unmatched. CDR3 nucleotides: TGTGCCAGCTCAGGGACAGCTCCCTACGAGCAGTACTTC. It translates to CASSGTAPYEQYF.

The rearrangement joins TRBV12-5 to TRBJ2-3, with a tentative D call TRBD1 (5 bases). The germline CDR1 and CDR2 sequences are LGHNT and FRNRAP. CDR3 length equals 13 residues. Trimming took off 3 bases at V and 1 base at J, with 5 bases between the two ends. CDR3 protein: CASGLGGTDTQYF. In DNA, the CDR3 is TGTGCTAGTGGTTTAGGGGGCACAGATACGCAGTATTTT.

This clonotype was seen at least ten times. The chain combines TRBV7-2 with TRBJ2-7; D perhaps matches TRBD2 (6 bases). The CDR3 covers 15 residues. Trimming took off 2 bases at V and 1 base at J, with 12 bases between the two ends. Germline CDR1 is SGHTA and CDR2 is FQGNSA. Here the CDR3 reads CASSLQGGLSYEQYV. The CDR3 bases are TGTGCCAGCAGCTTACAGGGAGGTCTATCCTACGAGCAGTACGTC.

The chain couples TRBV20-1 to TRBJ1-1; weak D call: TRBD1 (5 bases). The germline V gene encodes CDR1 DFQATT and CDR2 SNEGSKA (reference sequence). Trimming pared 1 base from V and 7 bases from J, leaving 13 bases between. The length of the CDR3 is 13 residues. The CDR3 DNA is TGCAGTGCTAGAGCTCCAGCGGGACTTGAAGCTTTCTTT. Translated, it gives CSARAPAGLEAFF.

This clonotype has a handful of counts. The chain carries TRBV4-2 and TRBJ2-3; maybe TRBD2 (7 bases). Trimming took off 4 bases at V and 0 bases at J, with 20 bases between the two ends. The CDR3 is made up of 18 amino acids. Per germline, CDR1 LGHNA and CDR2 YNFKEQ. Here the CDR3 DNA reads TGTGCCAGCAGCCCGTTTTGGGGGGGCGACTCTAGCACAGATACGCAGTATTTT. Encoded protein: CASSPFWGGDSSTDTQYF.

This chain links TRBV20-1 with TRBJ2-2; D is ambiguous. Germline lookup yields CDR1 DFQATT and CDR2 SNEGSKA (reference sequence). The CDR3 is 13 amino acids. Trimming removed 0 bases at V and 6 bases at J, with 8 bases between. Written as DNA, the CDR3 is TGCAGTGCTAGAGAGGTTGGTTCCGGGGAGCTGTTTTTT. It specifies CSAREVGSGELFF.

CDR3 coding DNA: TGTGCCAGCAGTGTTCAACAAGCCGCCTACGAGCAGTACTTC. Translation gives CASSVQQAAYEQYF. The chain links TRBV2 to TRBJ2-7; unclear D gene. The germline V and J ends were trimmed by 4 bases and 2 bases, with 12 bases remaining between them. The CDR3 covers 14 residues. The germline V gene encodes CDR1 SNHLY and CDR2 FYNNEI.

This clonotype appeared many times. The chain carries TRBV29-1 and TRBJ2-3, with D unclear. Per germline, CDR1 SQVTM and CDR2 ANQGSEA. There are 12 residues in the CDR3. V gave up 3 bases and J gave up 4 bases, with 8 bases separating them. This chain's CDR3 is CSVDPNSDTQYF. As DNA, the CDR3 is TGCAGCGTTGATCCCAACTCAGATACGCAGTATTTT.

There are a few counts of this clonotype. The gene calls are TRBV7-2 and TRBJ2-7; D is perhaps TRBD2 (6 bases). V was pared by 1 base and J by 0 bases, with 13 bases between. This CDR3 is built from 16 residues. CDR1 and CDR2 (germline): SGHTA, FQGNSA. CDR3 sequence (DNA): TGTGCCAGCAGCTTAGTTATGGGGGGAGGCTCCTACGAGCAGTACTTC. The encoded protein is CASSLVMGGGSYEQYF. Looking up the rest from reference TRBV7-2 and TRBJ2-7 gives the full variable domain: GAGVSQSPSNKVTEKGKDVELRCDPISGHTALYWYRQSLGQGLEFLIYFQGNSAPDKSGLPSDRFSAERTGGSVSTLTIQRTQQEDSAVYLCASSLVMGGGSYEQYFGPGTRLTVT.

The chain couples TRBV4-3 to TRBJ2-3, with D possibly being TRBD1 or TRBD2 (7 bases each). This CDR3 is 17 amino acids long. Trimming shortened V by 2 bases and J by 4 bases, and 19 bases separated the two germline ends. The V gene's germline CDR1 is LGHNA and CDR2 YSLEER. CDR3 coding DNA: TGCGCCAGCAGCCAATCACTGCAGGGGGGGCAGTCAGATACGCAGTATTTT. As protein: CASSQSLQGGQSDTQYF.